Detailed here is one TCR beta chain. PCR employed 60 Vbeta and 13 Jbeta primers. This table comes from immunoSEQ multiplex PCR, and its TCRdb copy is limited to in-frame clones, with some not included. This table has around 250,000 clones, around 81% appearing once. The data stem from a study of cytomegalovirus exposure and HLA in healthy donors. This TCR derives from a woman in her sixties in good health and CMV-seropositive. Sequenced: PBMCs.

For the CDR3, the DNA is TGTGCCACCGAAGGAGAGGGAAGGTCCTACAATGAGCAGTTCTTC. This translates into CATEGEGRSYNEQFF. V gene TRBV28 combines with J gene TRBJ2-1, with D possibly matching TRBD2 (5 bases). CDR1 is MDHEN and CDR2 is SYDVKM in the germline V gene. Trimming took 10 bases from V and 1 from J, leaving 17 bases between them. This CDR3 spans 15 amino acids.